This T cell receptor beta chain came from a study of neurological immune-mediated disorders. General study findings and limits: HTLV-1-associated myelopathy ranked highest for TCR clonal expansion and multiple sclerosis lowest, beneath healthy controls.

The CDR3 sequence is 11 residues long. The germline CDR1 and CDR2 sequences are SNHLY and FYNNEI. The cells used in sorted libraries, CD4+ or CD8+ T cells, numbered some 1 million. The cDNA was produced through 5'RACE with 10-nucleotide random UMIs. TCRdb recomputed calls from the 5' RACE reads with MiXCR, one row per CDR3 protein. Of tens of thousands of distinct CDR3 sequences in the sample, 11% are singletons; the top ten hold about 3.9%. With regard to this clonotype: The antigen is unknown. Relative to the germline gene, one junction end is altered; a read error may explain this.

Sample: CD4+ T cells from blood. This clonotype was obtained from a woman aged 30 to 39 with HTLV-1-associated myelopathy (HAM/TSP). The chain is built from TRBV2 and TRBJ2-1; D not resolved. The CDR3 region is CASRSGNEKFF. The CDR3 bases are TGTGCCAGCAGGTCTGGTAATGAGAAGTTCTTC.